The 26 T cell receptor beta chains listed next were all sequenced from one sample in a study of blood T cell repertoires in COVID-19. Here immunoSEQ multiplex PCR was the method, and the copy in TCRdb shows in-frame clones only, minus some. The table lists under 200,000 clones, roughly 90% of them singletons. Sequencing used peripheral blood. These receptors originate from a man aged 18 to 35 with active or convalescent COVID-19.

V gene TRBV7-3 combines with J gene TRBJ2-7; 10 bases match TRBD1. Germline V gives CDR1 SGHTA, CDR2 FQGTGA. V gave up 1 base and J gave up 4 bases; unmatched junction bases: 13. This CDR3 has 18 residues. The CDR3 DNA reads as TGTGCCAGCAGCTTAAAACCCTTTAGACAGGGGGCTGGGTACGAGCAGTACTTC. It yields the protein CASSLKPFRQGAGYEQYF.

V is TRBV13 and J is TRBJ1-1; D call uncertain. This CDR3 contains 13 residues. V lost 5 bases and J 2 bases, leaving 9 bases between the germline ends. CDR1 is PRHDT, CDR2 FYEKMQ, per germline (reference sequence). The CDR3 loop reads CASSRGFNTEAFF. CDR3 sequence (DNA): TGTGCCAGCAGCCGAGGGTTTAACACTGAAGCTTTCTTT.

The CDR3 reads CASSLTGTGTEQYF. The CDR3 coding sequence is TGTGCCAGCAGCTTGACCGGGACAGGTACCGAGCAGTACTTC. V is TRBV7-2 and J is TRBJ2-7, with TRBD1 identical over 8 bases. CDR1 and CDR2 from the germline V gene are SGHTA and FQGNSA. Germline trimming cut 3 bases from V and 6 bases from J; bases unmatched to any gene: 7. The CDR3 runs 14 residues.

The chain carries TRBV30 and TRBJ2-5; the D gene is possibly TRBD2 (7 bases). V lost 2 bases and J 4 bases, leaving 14 bases between the germline ends. The CDR3 loop spans 14 amino acids. CDR1 is GTSNPN and CDR2 is SVGIG in the germline V gene (reference sequence). CDR3: CAWSPVRGAETQYF. CDR3 nucleotide sequence: TGTGCCTGGAGTCCGGTTCGGGGGGCAGAGACCCAGTACTTC.

The chain links TRBV14 to TRBJ2-3; possible D gene TRBD2, 6 bases. This CDR3 is built from 14 residues. Germline loops: CDR1 SGHDN, CDR2 FVKESK. Trimming stripped 4 bases from V and 1 base from J, with 9 bases between. This CDR3 reads CASSPSSGTDTQYF. The CDR3 DNA reads as TGTGCCAGCAGCCCTTCTAGCGGCACAGATACGCAGTATTTT.

The chain uses TRBV6-4 and TRBJ2-3; 14 bases are shared with TRBD2. The CDR3 runs 16 residues. Germline CDR1 is MRHNA and CDR2 is SNTAGT. V shed 8 bases and J 6 bases; nucleotides not matched to a gene: 10. In DNA, the CDR3 is TGTGCCAGCCCTGGGACTAGCGGGAGCGATTGGGATACGCAGTATTTT. Amino acids: CASPGTSGSDWDTQYF.

The genes are TRBV29-1 and TRBJ2-7; 14 nucleotides line up with TRBD2. The trim removed 6 bases at V and 5 bases at J, leaving 0 bases unmatched. Germline CDR1 and CDR2: SQVTM and ANQGSEA. CDR3 length: 12 amino acids. CDR3 residues: CSVGLAGDEQYF. The CDR3 DNA reads as TGCAGCGTGGGACTAGCGGGAGACGAGCAGTACTTC.

V gene TRBV5-1 combines with J gene TRBJ2-3, with unresolved D. The CDR3 has 16 amino acids. CDR1 and CDR2 from the germline V gene are SGHRS and YFSETQ. V was pared by 2 bases and J by 0 bases, with 13 bases between. In DNA, the CDR3 is TGCGCCAGCAGCTTCTGGTCAGGCACTAGCACAGATACGCAGTATTTT. Translated, it gives CASSFWSGTSTDTQYF.

The chain carries TRBV19 and TRBJ2-2; 7 bases are shared with TRBD2. The ends lost 11 bases at V and 0 bases at J; junction bases unmatched: 6. Per the germline V gene, CDR1 is LNHDA and CDR2 is SQIVND (reference sequence). The CDR3 totals 14 residues. In DNA form, the CDR3 reads TGTGCCGTTGGGAGGGATTCGAACACCGGGGAGCTGTTTTTT. Its protein is CAVGRDSNTGELFF.

The V gene is TRBV19, the J gene TRBJ2-5, with a possible D match to TRBD2 (6 bases). Trimming pared 4 bases from V and 5 bases from J, leaving 17 bases between. This CDR3 region has 15 residues. Germline V CDR1 and CDR2: LNHDA, SQIVND (reference sequence). DNA for the CDR3: TGTGCCAGTAGTACCGGGAACCGGGAGTGGGAGACCCAGTACTTC. Protein product: CASSTGNREWETQYF.

This clone was seen just once. The chain has TRBV3-1 (or the pseudogene TRBV3-2) and TRBJ1-2; TRBD1 matches 10 bases. CDR1 is LGHDT, CDR2 YNNKEL, per germline (reference sequence). J was trimmed by 6 bases and V by 4 bases; bases with no gene match: 11. The length of the CDR3 is 16 residues. Here the CDR3 reads CASSLWTGGTGDGYTF. CDR3 bases: TGTGCCAGCAGCCTCTGGACAGGGGGAACCGGGGATGGCTACACCTTC.

The DNA of the CDR3 is TGTGCCTGGACCGCGGGGAGCCATGACACTGAAGCTTTCTTT. Translating gives CAWTAGSHDTEAFF. This chain connects TRBV30 to TRBJ1-1; no firm D call. The length of the CDR3 is 14 residues. Trimming removed 4 bases at V and 3 bases at J, with 15 bases between. Germline V CDR1 and CDR2: GTSNPN, SVGIG (reference sequence).

The gene calls are TRBV5-1 and TRBJ1-2, with D possibly TRBD1 on 6 matching bases. V shed 6 bases and J shed 4 bases, with 19 bases lying between them. CDR3 length: 15 residues. Germline V CDR1 and CDR2: SGHRS, YFSETQ. The CDR3 sequence is CASTLGTPTTYGYTF. The CDR3 DNA sequence: TGCGCCAGCACCCTGGGGACACCAACTACCTATGGCTACACCTTC.

V usage is TRBV7-2 and J usage is TRBJ2-3; D gene uncertain. Looked up from germline, CDR1 is SGHTA and CDR2 is FQGNSA. CDR3 length equals 15 residues. Trimming stripped 5 bases from V and 3 bases from J, with 15 bases between. For the CDR3, the DNA is TGTGCCAGCAGCCCGTACGCCTTAGTTACAGATACGCAGTATTTT. The encoded protein is CASSPYALVTDTQYF.

The V and J genes are TRBV30 and TRBJ1-2, with TRBD1 matching over 7 bases. CDR3 size: 15 residues. J gave up 8 bases and V 2 bases, and 14 bases lay outside the gene matches. Germline loops: CDR1 GTSNPN, CDR2 SVGIG (reference sequence). CDR3 residues: CAWSHLDREAKGYTF. The CDR3 region has the DNA TGTGCCTGGAGTCACCTTGACAGGGAGGCGAAGGGCTACACCTTC.

The chain combines TRBV5-1 with TRBJ1-1; no reliable D call. The CDR3 loop spans 12 amino acids. V dropped 4 bases and J dropped 3 bases, with 7 bases sitting between them. Germline V gives CDR1 SGHRS, CDR2 YFSETQ. The CDR3 here is CASSRVDTEAFF. The DNA for the CDR3 is TGCGCCAGCAGCCGGGTAGACACTGAAGCTTTCTTT.

The chain recombines TRBV19 with TRBJ1-2; perhaps TRBD1 as D (5 bases). V gave up 2 bases and J gave up 6 bases, with 13 bases separating them. The germline gives CDR1 LNHDA, CDR2 SQIVND (reference sequence). The CDR3 has 14 residues. As DNA, the CDR3 is TGTGCCAGTAGTATACAGGGTCCATGGGATGGCTACACCTTC. The encoded protein is CASSIQGPWDGYTF.

This clone appeared a few times. The chain has TRBV5-6 and TRBJ1-2, with no clear D. V was pared by 4 bases and J by 4 bases, with 17 bases between. The CDR3 has 15 amino acids. Germline lookup yields CDR1 SGHDT and CDR2 YYEEEE. The CDR3 nucleotides are TGTGCCAGCAGCCAGGTTACAGCTACTCTCTATGGCTACACCTTC. As protein: CASSQVTATLYGYTF.

The rearrangement links TRBV29-1 to TRBJ2-3, with TRBD1 matching 9 bases. V lost 3 bases, J lost 3 bases, and 10 bases stayed unmatched. CDR3 size: 16 residues. CDR1 SQVTM and CDR2 ANQGSEA come from the germline V gene. The CDR3 reads CSVEGLGTGSTDTQYF. CDR3 sequence (DNA): TGCAGCGTTGAGGGGCTGGGGACAGGGAGTACAGATACGCAGTATTTT.

The rearrangement joins TRBV3-1 (or the pseudogene TRBV3-2) to TRBJ2-1, with a tentative D call TRBD2 (5 bases). V lost 1 base and J 16 bases, leaving 14 bases between the germline ends. Germline CDR1 LGHDT, CDR2 YNNKEL (reference sequence). This CDR3 is built from 12 residues. The CDR3 sequence is CASSQGGLPGFF. The CDR3 DNA sequence: TGTGCCAGCAGCCAAGGTGGACTGCCGGGATTCTTC.

This clone has more than one count but fewer than ten. V gene TRBV6-4 combines with J gene TRBJ2-7; unclear D gene. V dropped 7 bases and J dropped 3 bases, with 10 bases sitting between them. Germline loops: CDR1 MRHNA, CDR2 SNTAGT. This CDR3 has 12 residues. CDR3 region: CASILKHYEQYF. The CDR3 DNA reads TGTGCCAGCATTCTCAAGCACTACGAGCAGTACTTC.

The chain recombines TRBV7-2 with TRBJ2-1; 11 bases are a match to TRBD2. The CDR3 has 17 residues. The J segment lost 3 bases and the V segment lost 1 base, leaving 5 bases of the junction unmatched. The V gene's germline CDR1 is SGHTA and CDR2 FQGNSA. For the CDR3, the DNA is TGTGCCAGCAGCTTAGTCGTAGCGGGGGGGCTCTACAATGAGCAGTTCTTC. As protein: CASSLVVAGGLYNEQFF.

The J gene is TRBJ2-2, the V gene TRBV5-8; 10 nucleotides agree with TRBD2. The length of the CDR3 is 16 residues. CDR1 is SGHTS and CDR2 is YDEGEE in the germline V gene. The junction had 8 bases not matched to a gene; V was cut back by 3 bases and J by 6 bases. The CDR3 here is CASSSGTSASAGELFF. The CDR3 coding sequence is TGTGCCAGCAGCTCCGGGACTAGCGCATCGGCCGGGGAGCTGTTTTTT.

The chain couples TRBV7-2 to TRBJ2-7; 7 nucleotides line up with TRBD1. Germline V gene lookup returns CDR1 SGHTA and CDR2 FQGNSA. CDR3 size: 16 residues. V shed 4 bases and J 3 bases; nucleotides not matched to a gene: 12. The CDR3 DNA is TGTGCCAGCAGCTCCCAACACGGACAGGAGTACTACGAGCAGTACTTC. Protein: CASSSQHGQEYYEQYF.

This clone was detected once. This chain uses TRBV19 with TRBJ2-7, with 10 bases fitting TRBD2. CDR1 is LNHDA, CDR2 SQIVND, per germline (reference sequence). The CDR3 totals 16 residues. V lost 3 bases and J lost 3; bases outside the gene matches: 8. CDR3 protein: CASSISPSGSVYEQYF. The CDR3 coding sequence is TGTGCCAGTAGTATCAGTCCTAGCGGGAGTGTCTACGAGCAGTACTTC.

J is TRBJ1-5 and V is TRBV6-2 or TRBV6-3; TRBD1 might be the D (5 bases). Germline CDR1 MNHEY, CDR2 SVGEGT. The CDR3 runs to 15 residues. Trimming took off 1 base at V and 4 bases at J, with 11 bases between the two ends. This CDR3 reads CASSYLRGSNQPQHF. CDR3 coding DNA: TGTGCCAGCAGTTACTTAAGGGGTTCGAATCAGCCCCAGCATTTT.